The entry that follows covers one T cell receptor beta chain sequence. Here immunoSEQ multiplex PCR was the method, and the copy in TCRdb shows in-frame clones only, minus some. Of 150,000 to 200,000 clones in the sample, about four fifths were seen once. The germline CDR1 and CDR2 sequences are MNHEY and SVGAGI. The CDR3 length is 12 residues. V shed 7 bases and J shed 8 bases, with 11 bases lying between them. The sample is drawn from a study of blood T cell repertoires in COVID-19. The sequence was collected from a man aged 55 to 70 with acute or convalescent COVID-19. What was sequenced was peripheral blood. The V and J genes are TRBV6-5 and TRBJ1-4, with D maybe TRBD1 (5 bases). CDR3 in amino acids: CASTSPGEKLFF. The CDR3 DNA reads as TGTGCCAGCACCTCGCCAGGGGAAAAACTGTTTTTT.